The subject of this entry is one T cell receptor (beta chain). This record comes from a study of T cells after yellow fever vaccination. Whole-study context: Fractions low in cell number were prepared with SMART-Seq v4 Ultra Low Input.

They built TCR cDNA with 5'RACE template switching, a step that put in a universal primer site and UMIs. TCRdb recomputed calls from the 5' RACE reads with MiXCR, one row per CDR3 protein. The repertoire holds about 240,000 distinct CDR3 sequences, 6% to 7.5% seen once, with roughly 0.9% in the top ten. This specimen consisted of CD4+ T cells sorted from PBMCs, obtained 15 days after the yellow fever booster vaccination. This receptor was obtained from a man in his thirties or forties who received the YFV17D yellow fever vaccine.

The CDR3 is CASSPPREGSGTDTQYF. As DNA, the CDR3 is TGTGCCAGCTCACCGCCCCGTGAGGGGTCGGGCACAGATACGCAGTATTTT. V gene TRBV18 combines with J gene TRBJ2-3; either TRBD1 or TRBD2 may supply D (5 bases each). This CDR3 contains 17 residues. Germline V gene data show CDR1 as KGHSH and CDR2 as LQKENI. The V end lost 3 bases, the J end lost 1 base, and 17 bases lay between the germline ends.